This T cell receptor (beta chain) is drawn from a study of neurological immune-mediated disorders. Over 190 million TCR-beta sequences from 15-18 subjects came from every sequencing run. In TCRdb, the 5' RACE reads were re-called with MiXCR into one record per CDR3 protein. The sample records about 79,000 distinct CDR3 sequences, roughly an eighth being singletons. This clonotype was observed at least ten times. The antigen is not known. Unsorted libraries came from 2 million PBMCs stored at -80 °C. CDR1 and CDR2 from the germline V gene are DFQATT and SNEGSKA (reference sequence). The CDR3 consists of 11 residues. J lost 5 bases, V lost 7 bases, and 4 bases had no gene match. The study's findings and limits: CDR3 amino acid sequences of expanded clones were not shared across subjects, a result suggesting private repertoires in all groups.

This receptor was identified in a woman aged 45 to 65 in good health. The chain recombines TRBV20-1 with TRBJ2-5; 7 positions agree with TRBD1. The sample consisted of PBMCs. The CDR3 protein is CSVLQGETQYF. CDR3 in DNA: TGCAGTGTCTTACAGGGGGAGACCCAGTACTTC.